The 2 T cell receptor beta chains presented below share a single source sample, sequenced in a study of identifying expanded T cells in peripheral blood. Some clones are missing from TCRdb's copy, which holds only in-frame ones; the method was immunoSEQ multiplex PCR. The sample lists some 72,000 clones, roughly 90% occurring once. Sequenced material: blood. These receptors were taken from a person aged 18 to 70 in good health.

The V and J genes are TRBV6-5 and TRBJ2-5, with TRBD1 as a possible D gene (7 bases). CDR1 is MNHEY and CDR2 is SVGAGI in the germline V gene. The CDR3 totals 15 residues. The V and J ends lost 8 bases and 2 bases respectively, with 18 bases between them. The CDR3, as DNA: TGTGCCAGCGGCCGGCAGGGGGGCGTACAAGAGACCCAGTACTTC. Protein: CASGRQGGVQETQYF.

The chain joins TRBV19 to TRBJ2-7; 14 nucleotides line up with TRBD2. J gave up 6 bases and V 5 bases, and 12 bases lay outside the gene matches. The CDR3 length is 17 residues. The germline V gene has CDR1 LNHDA and CDR2 SQIVND (reference sequence). In DNA form, the CDR3 reads TGTGCCAGTAGTTCCACTACGGGGACTAGCGGGAGAGGCGAGCAGTACTTC. Its translation: CASSSTTGTSGRGEQYF.